This T cell receptor (beta chain) was captured in a study of response to subunit inactivated influenza vaccine. The CDR3 covers 13 residues. Germline CDR1 is MNHEY and CDR2 is SMNVEV (reference sequence). Between the trimmed V and J ends, which lost 0 bases and 11 bases, there was a span of 13 bases. Turning to this clonotype: The target antigen is unknown.

Study outcomes and limitations: The authors proposed limited new T cell recruitment per seasonal influenza vaccination.

TCRdb itself ran the RT-PCR reads through MiXCR, one entry per CDR3 protein. In the table there are 500,000 or so distinct CDR3 sequences, about 17% of which are singletons. The sequence came from a man in his fifties or sixties who received an inactivated influenza vaccine. The chain carries TRBV27 and TRBJ1-1; no reliable D call. The sample was CD4+ T cells sorted from PBMCs, taken less than 30 months after vaccination. CDR3: CASSLSPRLRAFF. CDR3 DNA: TGTGCCAGCAGTTTATCCCCCAGGCTGAGGGCTTTCTTT.